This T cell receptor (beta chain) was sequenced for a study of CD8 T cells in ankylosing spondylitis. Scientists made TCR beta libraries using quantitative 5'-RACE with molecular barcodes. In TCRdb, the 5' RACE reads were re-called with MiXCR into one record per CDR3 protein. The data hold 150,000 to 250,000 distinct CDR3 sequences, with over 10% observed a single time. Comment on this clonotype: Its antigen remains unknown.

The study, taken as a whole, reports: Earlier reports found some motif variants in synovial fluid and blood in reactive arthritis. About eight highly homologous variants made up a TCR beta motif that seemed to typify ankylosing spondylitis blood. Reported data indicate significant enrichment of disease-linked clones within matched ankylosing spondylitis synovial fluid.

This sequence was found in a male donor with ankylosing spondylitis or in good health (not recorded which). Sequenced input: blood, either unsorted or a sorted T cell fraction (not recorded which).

In DNA form, the CDR3 reads TGTGCCAGTAGTATAGTCAGCGGGGAATACAATGAGCAGTTCTTC. Translating it yields CASSIVSGEYNEQFF. The chain combines TRBV19 with TRBJ2-1, with TRBD2 matching over 7 bases. Per germline, CDR1 LNHDA and CDR2 SQIVND (reference sequence). The CDR3 has 15 residues. V lost 1 base, J lost 4 bases, and 4 bases stayed unmatched. The variable domain in full, completed from reference TRBV19 and TRBJ2-1, reads DGGITQSPKYLFRKEGQNVTLSCEQNLNHDAMYWYRQDPGQGLRLIYYSQIVNDFQKGDIAEGYSVSREKKESFPLTVTSAQKNPTAFYLCASSIVSGEYNEQFFGPGTRLTVL.